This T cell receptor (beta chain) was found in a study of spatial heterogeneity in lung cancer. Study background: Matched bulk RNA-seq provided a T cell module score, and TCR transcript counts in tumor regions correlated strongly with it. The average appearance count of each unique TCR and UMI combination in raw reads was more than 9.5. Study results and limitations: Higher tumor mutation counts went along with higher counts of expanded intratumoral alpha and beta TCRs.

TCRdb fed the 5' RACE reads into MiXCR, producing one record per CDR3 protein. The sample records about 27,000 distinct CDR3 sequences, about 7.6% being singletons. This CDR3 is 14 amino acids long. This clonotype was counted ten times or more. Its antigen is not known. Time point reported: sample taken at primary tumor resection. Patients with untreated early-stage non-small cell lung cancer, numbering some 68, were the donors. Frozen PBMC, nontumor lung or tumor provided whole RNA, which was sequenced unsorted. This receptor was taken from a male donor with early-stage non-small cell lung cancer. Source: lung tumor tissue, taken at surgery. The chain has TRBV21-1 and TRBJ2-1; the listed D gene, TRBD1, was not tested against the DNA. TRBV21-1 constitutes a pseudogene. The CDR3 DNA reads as TGTGCCAGCAGCAAAGATTGGAGGAGAGGGGAGCAGTTCTTC. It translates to CASSKDWRRGEQFF.